These T cell receptor beta chains were read from a single sample in a study of OX40 agonist ivuxolimab in advanced cancers. TCRdb's copy holds only in-frame clones and misses some; the assay was immunoSEQ multiplex PCR. The sample contains some 76,000 clones, over 80% of which appear only once. This material consisted of CD4+ or CD8+ T cells sorted from blood, taken in a trial of the OX40 agonist ivuxolimab. The receptors shown here come from an adult with an advanced solid tumor such as melanoma, head and neck, liver or kidney cancer. Each CDR3 is given with its conserved first and last residue. The order of the fields is V gene, J gene, clone size, D gene, CDR3 DNA, CDR3 protein. D genes are given only for firm matches. Rows give clone size only sometimes, using once, few, many, or a class for an expanded clone.

V: TRBV6-1; J: TRBJ2-3; size: -; D: -; DNA: TGTGCCAGCAGTGAAGAGGGCACAGATACGCAGTATTTT; CDR3: CASSEEGTDTQYF
V: TRBV2; J: TRBJ2-1; size: -; D: -; DNA: TGTGCCACCCGGACTTATTCCTACAATGAGCAGTTCTTC; CDR3: CATRTYSYNEQFF
V: TRBV5-5; J: TRBJ1-5; size: -; D: -; DNA: TGTGCCAGCAGCTTGGAAGCAGGGAGGTATAGCAATCAGCCCCAGCATTTT; CDR3: CASSLEAGRYSNQPQHF
V: TRBV5-1; J: TRBJ1-1; size: -; D: -; DNA: TGCGCCAGCAGCCCGTCAGGAATGAACACTGAAGCTTTCTTT; CDR3: CASSPSGMNTEAFF
V: TRBV14; J: TRBJ2-5; size: -; D: -; DNA: TGTGCCAGCAGCCAAAGTTCAATACCCGGGACCCAGTACTTC; CDR3: CASSQSSIPGTQYF
V: TRBV6-6; J: TRBJ1-5; size: -; D: TRBD1; DNA: TGTGCCAGCAGTACTGGACAGGTAAATCAGCCCCAGCATTTT; CDR3: CASSTGQVNQPQHF
V: TRBV6-9; J: TRBJ1-5; size: -; D: TRBD1; DNA: TGTGCCAGCAGCCCGGGACAGGGTCAGCCCCAGCATTTT; CDR3: CASSPGQGQPQHF
V: TRBV10-3; J: TRBJ2-5; size: -; D: TRBD1; DNA: TGTGCCATCAGGGACAGGGGGCAAGAGACCCAGTACTTC; CDR3: CAIRDRGQETQYF
V: TRBV7-8; J: TRBJ1-2; size: -; D: TRBD1; DNA: TGTGCCAGCAGCACTGGGACAGGGCCTCCTAACTATGGCTACACCTTC; CDR3: CASSTGTGPPNYGYTF
V: TRBV1; J: TRBJ2-7; size: -; D: -; DNA: TGCACCAGCAGCCAAGATCTTCGGGCGGCCTACGAGCAGTACTTC; CDR3: CTSSQDLRAAYEQYF
V: TRBV5-1; J: TRBJ2-3; size: -; D: -; DNA: TGCGCCAGCGCCTTGTTTCCAGATACGCAGTATTTT; CDR3: CASALFPDTQYF
V: TRBV29-1; J: TRBJ2-5; size: once; D: -; DNA: TGCAGCGTTGAAGACCTCCTGGACGGGGAGACCCAGTACTTC; CDR3: CSVEDLLDGETQYF
V: TRBV11-2; J: TRBJ2-2; size: -; D: -; DNA: TGTGCCAGCAGCTTGTCTAGATCCGGGGAGCTGTTTTTT; CDR3: CASSLSRSGELFF
V: TRBV29-1; J: TRBJ1-1; size: -; D: -; DNA: TGCAGCATGGGCGAGGGGGACACTGAAGCTTTCTTT; CDR3: CSMGEGDTEAFF
V: TRBV9; J: TRBJ1-5; size: few; D: -; DNA: TGTGCCAGCAGCGTAGACGCAGGGCGTAATCAGCCCCAGCATTTT; CDR3: CASSVDAGRNQPQHF
V: TRBV29-1; J: TRBJ2-1; size: -; D: -; DNA: TGCAGCGTTGAACCTCTCGGGCGGTACAATGAGCAGTTCTTC; CDR3: CSVEPLGRYNEQFF
V: TRBV2; J: TRBJ2-2; size: -; D: TRBD1; DNA: TGTGCCAGCAGTGATTTCGGGACAGGGCGTGTCGGGGAGCTGTTTTTT; CDR3: CASSDFGTGRVGELFF
V: TRBV14; J: TRBJ1-5; size: few; D: -; DNA: TGTGCCAGCTCCCTTGGGGGGGCAGGTAATCAGCCCCAGCATTTT; CDR3: CASSLGGAGNQPQHF
V: TRBV5-1; J: TRBJ2-1; size: -; D: TRBD2; DNA: TGCGCCAGCAGCTTGGGCCCTTCCGGCGGGAGTCGGACCAGACAGTTCTTC; CDR3: CASSLGPSGGSRTRQFF
V: TRBV9; J: TRBJ2-2; size: -; D: TRBD2; DNA: TGTGCCAGCAGCGTAGCTCTTCGGGGACTAGCGGGAGGGGAGCTGTTTTTT; CDR3: CASSVALRGLAGGELFF
V: TRBV28; J: TRBJ2-5; size: -; D: -; DNA: TGTGCCAGCAGTTCGCGAGAGACCCAGTACTTC; CDR3: CASSSRETQYF
V: TRBV9; J: TRBJ2-3; size: -; D: -; DNA: TGTGCCAGCAGCGTAGTCGGATACACAGATACGCAGTATTTT; CDR3: CASSVVGYTDTQYF
V: TRBV27; J: TRBJ2-2; size: once; D: TRBD2; DNA: TGTGCCAGCAGTGCCCGGGGGGGCAACACCGGGGAGCTGTTTTTT; CDR3: CASSARGGNTGELFF
V: TRBV7-3; J: TRBJ1-4; size: -; D: -; DNA: TGTGCCAGCAGCCCGGGCACAGGGAGAAATGAAAAACTGTTTTTT; CDR3: CASSPGTGRNEKLFF
V: TRBV11-2; J: TRBJ1-6; size: -; D: -; DNA: TGTGCCAGCAGCTTAGTCCCCACAGGGTCCCTCCACTTT; CDR3: CASSLVPTGSLHF
V: TRBV5-1; J: TRBJ2-7; size: -; D: TRBD1; DNA: TGCGCCAGCAACTATGGACAGGGCTCCTACGAGCAGTACTTC; CDR3: CASNYGQGSYEQYF
V: TRBV30; J: TRBJ1-2; size: -; D: -; DNA: TGTGCCTGGAGCTCGGGGGCTCCGGCAGGCTATGGCTACACCTTC; CDR3: CAWSSGAPAGYGYTF
V: TRBV5-4; J: TRBJ2-7; size: -; D: -; DNA: TGTGCCAGCAGCTTACGGGGAATCGACGAGCAGTACTTC; CDR3: CASSLRGIDEQYF
V: TRBV28; J: TRBJ2-4; size: -; D: -; DNA: TGTGCCAGCAGCGTCAGGGGCACTTTAGCCAAAAACATTCAGTACTTC; CDR3: CASSVRGTLAKNIQYF
V: TRBV27; J: TRBJ2-5; size: once; D: -; DNA: TGTGCCAGCAGTTTAACCCTTCAAGAGACCCAGTACTTC; CDR3: CASSLTLQETQYF
V: TRBV14; J: TRBJ2-2; size: few; D: -; DNA: TGTGCCAGCAGCCGAGCCGGGACAAGTGTAACCGGGGAGCTGTTTTTT; CDR3: CASSRAGTSVTGELFF
V: TRBV5-1; J: TRBJ1-2; size: -; D: -; DNA: TGCGCCAGCAGCTTGGACTGGGACTATGGCTACACCTTC; CDR3: CASSLDWDYGYTF
V: TRBV9; J: TRBJ1-3; size: -; D: -; DNA: TGTGCCAGCAGCGTAAGTCCCTCTGGAAACACCATATATTTT; CDR3: CASSVSPSGNTIYF
V: TRBV28; J: TRBJ2-7; size: once; D: TRBD1; DNA: TGTGCCAGCAATAGGAACAGGGGTTACGAGCAGTACTTC; CDR3: CASNRNRGYEQYF
V: TRBV5-1; J: TRBJ2-7; size: few; D: TRBD1; DNA: TGCGCCAGCAGCTTGAACAGGGGCCACGAGCAGTACTTC; CDR3: CASSLNRGHEQYF
V: TRBV7-3; J: TRBJ2-3; size: -; D: -; DNA: TGTGCCAGCAGCTCTTCGACCTCCTATACGCAGTATTTT; CDR3: CASSSSTSYTQYF
V: TRBV11-1; J: TRBJ2-1; size: -; D: -; DNA: TGTGCCAGCAGCTTGGGACAAAGAGCCCACGAGCAGTTCTTC; CDR3: CASSLGQRAHEQFF
V: TRBV18; J: TRBJ2-7; size: few; D: -; DNA: TGTGCCAGCTCACGACAAGACGGGACCACCATCGAGCAGTACTTC; CDR3: CASSRQDGTTIEQYF
V: TRBV2; J: TRBJ1-2; size: -; D: -; DNA: TGTGCCAGCAGTCCTCGGGTACGGCTCTATGGCTACACCTTC; CDR3: CASSPRVRLYGYTF
V: TRBV5-8; J: TRBJ1-5; size: -; D: TRBD1; DNA: TGTGCCAGCAGCTTGTGGGGACAGGGTTTCATTCAGCCCCAGCATTTT; CDR3: CASSLWGQGFIQPQHF
V: TRBV27; J: TRBJ2-4; size: -; D: -; DNA: TGTGCCAGCGCCCTCCGGGACACCCTTATTCAGTACTTC; CDR3: CASALRDTLIQYF
V: TRBV6-5; J: TRBJ2-3; size: -; D: TRBD2; DNA: TGTGCCAGCAGTTACCTGGCTAGCGGGGGAGATACGCAGTATTTT; CDR3: CASSYLASGGDTQYF
V: TRBV5-4; J: TRBJ2-3; size: few; D: TRBD2; DNA: TGTGCCAGCAGCCCAGCGGGGAGAAGCACAGATACGCAGTATTTT; CDR3: CASSPAGRSTDTQYF
V: TRBV5-1; J: TRBJ2-7; size: -; D: -; DNA: TGCGCCAGCAGCTTGGAAGCCCTCTACGAGCAGTACTTC; CDR3: CASSLEALYEQYF
V: TRBV14; J: TRBJ2-1; size: -; D: TRBD2; DNA: TGTGCCAGCAGCCCTCGACTAGCGGGGGGGTCTTACAATGAGCAGTTCTTC; CDR3: CASSPRLAGGSYNEQFF
V: TRBV5-4; J: TRBJ2-3; size: -; D: TRBD1; DNA: TGTGCCAGCAGCTTGGGCGGACAGGGGGCGACAGATACGCAGTATTTT; CDR3: CASSLGGQGATDTQYF
V: TRBV4-2; J: TRBJ2-5; size: -; D: -; DNA: TGTGCCAGCAGCCAAGCCCCGTGGGGGAACCAAGAGACCCAGTACTTC; CDR3: CASSQAPWGNQETQYF
V: TRBV7-2; J: TRBJ2-2; size: -; D: TRBD1; DNA: TGTGCCAGCATGGACAGGGGGCGCATTGCCGGGGAGCTGTTTTTT; CDR3: CASMDRGRIAGELFF
V: TRBV18; J: TRBJ2-1; size: -; D: -; DNA: TGTGCCAGCTCACCACCCGGACTACTAGGAGGAGAGCAGTTCTTC; CDR3: CASSPPGLLGGEQFF
V: TRBV11-2; J: TRBJ2-7; size: -; D: TRBD2; DNA: TGTGCCAGCAGGCTGCTAGCGGGAGTTAACGACTACGAGCAGTACTTC; CDR3: CASRLLAGVNDYEQYF
V: TRBV19; J: TRBJ1-2; size: -; D: TRBD1; DNA: TGTGCCAGTAGCACGGACAGGGCAGGTGGCTACACCTTC; CDR3: CASSTDRAGGYTF
V: TRBV6-6; J: TRBJ2-4; size: -; D: TRBD2; DNA: TGTGCCAGCAGTTCTAGCGGGGGGGCCGGACCGCTTCAGTACTTC; CDR3: CASSSSGGAGPLQYF
V: TRBV11-2; J: TRBJ1-5; size: -; D: -; DNA: TGTGCCAGCAGCTTATACAGCAATCAGCCCCAGCATTTT; CDR3: CASSLYSNQPQHF